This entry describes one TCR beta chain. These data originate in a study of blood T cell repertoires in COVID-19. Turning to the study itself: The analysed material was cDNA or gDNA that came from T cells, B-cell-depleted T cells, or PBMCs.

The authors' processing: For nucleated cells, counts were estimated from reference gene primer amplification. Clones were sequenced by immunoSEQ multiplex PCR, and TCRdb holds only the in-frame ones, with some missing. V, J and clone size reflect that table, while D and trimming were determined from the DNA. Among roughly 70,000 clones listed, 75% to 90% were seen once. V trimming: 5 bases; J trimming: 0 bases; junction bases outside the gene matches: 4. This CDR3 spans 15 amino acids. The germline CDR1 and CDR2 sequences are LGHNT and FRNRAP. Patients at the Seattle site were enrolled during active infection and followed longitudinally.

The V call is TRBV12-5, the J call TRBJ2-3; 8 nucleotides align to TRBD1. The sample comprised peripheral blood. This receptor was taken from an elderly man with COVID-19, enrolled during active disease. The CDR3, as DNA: TGTGCTAGTGGTCTTCGACAGGGGAGCACAGATACGCAGTATTTT. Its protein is CASGLRQGSTDTQYF.